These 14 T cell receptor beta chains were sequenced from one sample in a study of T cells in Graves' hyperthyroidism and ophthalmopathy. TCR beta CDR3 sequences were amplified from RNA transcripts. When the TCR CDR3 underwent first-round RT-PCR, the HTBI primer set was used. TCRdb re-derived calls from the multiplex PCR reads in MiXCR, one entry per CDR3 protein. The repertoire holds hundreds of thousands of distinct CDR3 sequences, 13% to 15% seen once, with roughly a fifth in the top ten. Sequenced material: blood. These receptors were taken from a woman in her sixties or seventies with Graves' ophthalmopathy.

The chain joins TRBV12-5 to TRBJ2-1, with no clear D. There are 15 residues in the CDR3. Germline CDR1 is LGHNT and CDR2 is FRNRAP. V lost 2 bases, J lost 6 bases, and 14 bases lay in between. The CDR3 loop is CASGLPRTKGNEQFF. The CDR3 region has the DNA TGTGCTAGTGGTTTGCCTCGTACCAAGGGCAATGAGCAGTTCTTC.

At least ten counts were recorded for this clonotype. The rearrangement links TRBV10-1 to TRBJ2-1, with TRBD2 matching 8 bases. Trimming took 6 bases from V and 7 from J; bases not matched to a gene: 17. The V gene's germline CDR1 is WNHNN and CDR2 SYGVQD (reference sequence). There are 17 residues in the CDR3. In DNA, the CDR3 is TGCGCCAGCAGGTTAACTAGCGGACCTCCGGTAGGGAATGAGCAGTTCTTC. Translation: CASRLTSGPPVGNEQFF.

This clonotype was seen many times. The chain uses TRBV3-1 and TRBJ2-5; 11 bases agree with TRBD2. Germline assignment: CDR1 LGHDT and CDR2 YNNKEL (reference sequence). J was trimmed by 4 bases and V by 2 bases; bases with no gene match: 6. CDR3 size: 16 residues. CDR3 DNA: TGTGCCAGCAGCCAACATAGCGGGAGGGCCCGAGAGACCCAGTACTTC. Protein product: CASSQHSGRARETQYF.

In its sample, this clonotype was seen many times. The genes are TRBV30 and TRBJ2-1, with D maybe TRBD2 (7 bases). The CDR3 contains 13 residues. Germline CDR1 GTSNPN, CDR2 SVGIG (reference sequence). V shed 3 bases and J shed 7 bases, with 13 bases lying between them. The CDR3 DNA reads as TGTGCCTGGAGAAAGGGAGGGACAAATGAGCAGTTCTTC. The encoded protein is CAWRKGGTNEQFF.

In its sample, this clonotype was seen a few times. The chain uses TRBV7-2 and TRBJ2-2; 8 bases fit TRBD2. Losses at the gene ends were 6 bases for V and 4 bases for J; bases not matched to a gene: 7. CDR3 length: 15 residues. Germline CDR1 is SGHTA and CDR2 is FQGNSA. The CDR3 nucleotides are TGTGCCAGCAGTCCCATGGGACTAGTCACCGGGGAGCTGTTTTTT. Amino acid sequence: CASSPMGLVTGELFF.

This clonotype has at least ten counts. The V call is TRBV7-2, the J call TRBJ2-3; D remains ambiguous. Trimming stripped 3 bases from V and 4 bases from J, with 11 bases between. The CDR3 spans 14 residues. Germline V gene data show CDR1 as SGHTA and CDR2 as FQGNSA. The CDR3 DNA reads TGTGCCAGCAGCTTCCTCGGGTCCTCAGATACGCAGTATTTT. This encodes CASSFLGSSDTQYF.

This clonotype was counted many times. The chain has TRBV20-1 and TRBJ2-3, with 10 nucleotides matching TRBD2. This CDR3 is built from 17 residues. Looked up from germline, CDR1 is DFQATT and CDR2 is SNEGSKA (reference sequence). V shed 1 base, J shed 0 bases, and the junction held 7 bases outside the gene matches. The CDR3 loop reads CSARVVGLALSTDTQYF. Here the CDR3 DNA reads TGCAGTGCTAGAGTTGTGGGACTAGCGTTGAGCACAGATACGCAGTATTTT.

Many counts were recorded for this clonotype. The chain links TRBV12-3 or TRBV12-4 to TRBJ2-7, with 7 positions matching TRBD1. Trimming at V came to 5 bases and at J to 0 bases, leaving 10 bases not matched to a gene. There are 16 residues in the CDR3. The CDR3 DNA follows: TGTGCCAGCAGTCAGAGGCTGGGGGACAGCTCCTACGAGCAGTACTTC. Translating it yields CASSQRLGDSSYEQYF.

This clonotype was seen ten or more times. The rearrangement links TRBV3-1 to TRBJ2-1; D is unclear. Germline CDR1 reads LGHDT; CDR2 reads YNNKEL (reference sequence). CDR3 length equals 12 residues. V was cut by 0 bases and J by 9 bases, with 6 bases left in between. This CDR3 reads CASSQDPVEQFF. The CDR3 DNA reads TGTGCCAGCAGCCAAGATCCCGTTGAGCAGTTCTTC.

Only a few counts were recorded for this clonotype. Written as DNA, the CDR3 is TGCAGTGTGTCCCACGGGAGTACCTACGAGCAGTACTTC. It encodes CSVSHGSTYEQYF. The chain combines TRBV20-1 with TRBJ2-7, with D tentatively TRBD2 (6 bases). The CDR3 has 13 residues. CDR1 DFQATT and CDR2 SNEGSKA come from the germline V gene (reference sequence). The germline V and J ends were trimmed by 7 bases and 2 bases, with 15 bases remaining between them.

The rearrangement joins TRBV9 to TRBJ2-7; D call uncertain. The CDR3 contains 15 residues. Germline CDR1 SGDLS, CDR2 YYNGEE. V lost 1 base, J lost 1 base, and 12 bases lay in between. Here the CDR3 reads CASSVTIGRSYEQYF. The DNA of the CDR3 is TGTGCCAGCAGCGTAACCATTGGCAGATCCTACGAGCAGTACTTC.

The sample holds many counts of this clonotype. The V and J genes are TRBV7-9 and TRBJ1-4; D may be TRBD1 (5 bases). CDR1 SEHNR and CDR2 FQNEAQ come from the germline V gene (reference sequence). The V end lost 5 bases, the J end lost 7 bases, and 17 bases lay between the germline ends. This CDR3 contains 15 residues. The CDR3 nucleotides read TGTGCCAGCAGCCACGTGGCTGGGGCCCCTGAAAAACTGTTTTTT. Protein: CASSHVAGAPEKLFF.

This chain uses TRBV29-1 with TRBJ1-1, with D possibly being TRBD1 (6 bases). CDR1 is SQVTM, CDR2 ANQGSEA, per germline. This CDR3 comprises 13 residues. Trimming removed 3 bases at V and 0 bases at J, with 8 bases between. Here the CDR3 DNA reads TGCAGCGTTGAGGACAGTTTGAACACTGAAGCTTTCTTT. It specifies CSVEDSLNTEAFF. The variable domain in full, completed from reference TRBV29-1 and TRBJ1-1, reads SAVISQKPSRDICQRGTSLTIQCQVDSQVTMMFWYRQQPGQSLTLIATANQGSEATYESGFVIDKFPISRPNLTFSTLTVSNMSPEDSSIYLCSVEDSLNTEAFFGQGTRLTVV.

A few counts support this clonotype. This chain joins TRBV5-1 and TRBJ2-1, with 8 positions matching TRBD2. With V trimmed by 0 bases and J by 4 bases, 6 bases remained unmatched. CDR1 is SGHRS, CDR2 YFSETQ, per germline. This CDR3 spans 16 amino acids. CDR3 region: CASSLVQTSAYNEQFF. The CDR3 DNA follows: TGCGCCAGCAGCTTGGTCCAGACTAGCGCTTACAATGAGCAGTTCTTC.